This T cell receptor beta chain is from a study of T cell responses to AZD1222 COVID-19 vaccine. J was trimmed by 2 bases and V by 8 bases; bases with no gene match: 2. This CDR3 spans 12 amino acids. Germline loops: CDR1 MNHEY, CDR2 SMNVEV (reference sequence). Here immunoSEQ multiplex PCR was the method, and the copy in TCRdb shows in-frame clones only, minus some. The profile shows 90,000 to 110,000 clones, 70% to 90% of them singletons. Pooling was applied to second doses at about 4 or about 12 weeks. This clonotype was obtained from an adult who received the AZD1222 COVID-19 vaccine. The chain links TRBV27 to TRBJ1-2; 7 nucleotides agree with TRBD1. Source: peripheral blood, taken 28 days after the second AZD1222 dose. As DNA, the CDR3 is TGTGCCAGCTGGGACAGAAACTATGGCTACACCTTC. It translates to CASWDRNYGYTF.